Each of the 15 T cell receptor beta chains below was sequenced from the same sample in a study of T cell clusters in autoimmune cytopenias. Approximately 40,000 genome equivalents of blood DNA were amplified for TRB. TRB was amplified by touch-down multiplex PCR, primer pools A and B combined. With the multiplex PCR reads reprocessed, TCRdb shows one record per CDR3 protein and no DNA. The sample includes some 8,000 distinct CDR3 sequences. Source material: peripheral blood. The origin of the receptors is a human donor with an autoimmune cytopenia or autoimmune hepatitis (not recorded which).

This clonotype is medium-sized by frequency. The V gene is TRBV15, the J gene TRBJ1-4. The CDR3 loop spans 13 amino acids. Germline V gene data show CDR1 as LNHNV and CDR2 as YYDKDF (reference sequence). CDR3 sequence: CATSTLSDEKLFF. Based on the CDR3 plus reference TRBV15 and TRBJ1-4, the full variable domain is DAMVIQNPRYQVTQFGKPVTLSCSQTLNHNVMYWYQQKSSQAPKLLFHYYDKDFNNEADTPDNFQSRRPNTSFCFLDIRSPGLGDTAMYLCATSTLSDEKLFFGSGTQLSVL.

This clonotype is medium-sized by frequency. V usage is TRBV20-1 and J usage is TRBJ2-3; with no DNA, the TCRdb D assignment of TRBD1 cannot be verified. This CDR3 has 14 amino acids. Germline CDR1 and CDR2: DFQATT and SNEGSKA (reference sequence). The CDR3 region is CSARIDRATDTQYF.

The chain is built from TRBV5-1 and TRBJ2-3; there is no DNA to check the TCRdb D call of TRBD1. This CDR3 is 13 amino acids long. From germline, CDR1 is SGHRS and CDR2 YFSETQ. The CDR3 spells CASSSSGADTQYF.

The chain combines TRBV6-1 with TRBJ1-1; TCRdb reports TRBD1, a call that lacks DNA to check it against. The CDR3 is 16 amino acids. Germline-derived CDR1 and CDR2 are MNHNS and SASEGT. The CDR3 loop reads CASSDFNRGTDTEAFF.

By frequency, this clonotype registers medium-sized. CDR3 loop: CSGVLAGGPTDTQYF. The chain carries TRBV29-1 and TRBJ2-3; TCRdb designates TRBD2, a call that cannot be tested without DNA. Per germline, CDR1 SQVTM and CDR2 ANQGSEA. The CDR3 consists of 15 residues.

The rearrangement links TRBV20-1 to TRBJ2-7; absent DNA, TCRdb's TRBD2 call cannot be checked. This CDR3 is built from 15 residues. From germline, CDR1 is DFQATT and CDR2 SNEGSKA (reference sequence). The CDR3 loop reads CSAREGSGAIYEQYF.

The gene calls are TRBV18 and TRBJ1-1. Per the germline V gene, CDR1 is KGHSH and CDR2 is LQKENI. The length of the CDR3 is 14 residues. This chain's CDR3 is CASSPAGEEAEAFF.

The V gene is TRBV18, the J gene TRBJ1-2; the TCRdb D gene call, TRBD1, has no DNA to confirm it. The CDR3 has 15 residues. Germline V gene data show CDR1 as KGHSH and CDR2 as LQKENI. CDR3 in amino acids: CASSPLDRGSYGYTF. The whole variable domain, remainder taken from reference TRBV18 and TRBJ1-2, is NAGVMQNPRHLVRRRGQEARLRCSPMKGHSHVYWYRQLPEEGLKFMVYLQKENIIDESGMPKERFSAEFPKEGPSILRIQQVVRGDSAAYFCASSPLDRGSYGYTFGSGTRLTVV.

Measured by frequency, this clonotype is medium-sized. This chain uses TRBV6-5 with TRBJ1-5. Germline lookup yields CDR1 MNHEY and CDR2 SVGAGI. CDR3 length: 14 amino acids. This chain's CDR3 is CASSPRRDNQPQHF.

Its frequency marks this clonotype as medium-sized. This chain uses TRBV7-9 with TRBJ2-5; there is no DNA to check the TCRdb D call of TRBD1. The CDR3 consists of 11 residues. The germline V gene has CDR1 SEHNR and CDR2 FQNEAQ (reference sequence). CDR3 sequence: CALQGGETQYF.

According to its frequency, this clonotype is medium-sized. V usage is TRBV19 and J usage is TRBJ1-2; the D gene TCRdb calls, TRBD1, cannot be checked with no DNA. The CDR3 has 14 residues. The germline V gene encodes CDR1 LNHDA and CDR2 SQIVND (reference sequence). This CDR3 is CASSRQGQNYGYTF.

Measured by frequency, this clonotype is medium-sized. The chain combines TRBV6-5 with TRBJ2-1; TCRdb picks TRBD2, but there is no DNA to check that call. CDR1 and CDR2 from the germline V gene are MNHEY and SVGAGI. This CDR3 has 20 residues. CDR3 region: CASSYSRGETRGEKEGEQFF.

This clonotype is medium-sized (0.01 to 0.1%) by frequency. V gene TRBV14 combines with J gene TRBJ1-2. CDR3 length equals 17 residues. Germline values: CDR1 SGHDN, CDR2 FVKESK. CDR3 protein: CASSQARSGRLNYGYTF.

Its frequency marks this clonotype as medium-sized. The chain is built from TRBV29-1 and TRBJ1-1. The CDR3 covers 13 residues. The V gene's germline CDR1 is SQVTM and CDR2 ANQGSEA. The CDR3 loop is CSVEGQATTEAFF.

This clonotype counts as medium-sized by frequency. The chain joins TRBV27 to TRBJ1-6. The CDR3 is made up of 14 amino acids. Germline-derived CDR1 and CDR2 are MNHEY and SMNVEV (reference sequence). The CDR3 protein is CASRIVTGNSPLHF.